Listed here are 16 T cell receptor beta chains from one sample, sequenced in a study of early T cells in non-severe SARS-CoV-2 infection (dated by TCRdb to about 2021). Library preparation was by 5' RACE. Data came from a NextSeq 500. TCRdb reprocessing: public reads trimmed at Q25 with fastp, clones called with MiXCR, in-frame beta chains kept. Every CDR3 protein is listed once, alongside the most common genes and DNA of its rows. This sample is represented by more than 65,000 distinct CDR3 sequences; 3.5% to 6% of them were singletons. The ten largest make up 3.5% to 4% of the sample. The sample consisted of whole blood, taken at baseline. Source of these receptors: an adult who was a healthcare worker with PCR-confirmed SARS-CoV-2 infection or an uninfected control (not recorded which). The donor label of this sample is uncertain.

There are many counts of this clonotype. This chain joins TRBV29-1 and TRBJ1-2; 7 bases map to TRBD1. In germline, CDR1 is SQVTM, CDR2 ANQGSEA. CDR3 length equals 13 residues. The junction had 9 bases not matched to a gene; V was cut back by 4 bases and J by 7 bases. Written as DNA, the CDR3 is TGCAGCGTTGTACTGCCAGGGGGTCTTGGCTACACCTTC. As protein: CSVVLPGGLGYTF.

This chain connects TRBV18 to TRBJ1-1; tentative D call: TRBD1 (6 bases). V was trimmed by 4 bases and J by 6 bases, leaving 9 bases between them. The CDR3 is 12 residues long. Germline CDR1 reads KGHSH; CDR2 reads LQKENI. The CDR3 sequence is CASSRGGAEAFF. In DNA, the CDR3 is TGTGCCAGCTCACGAGGGGGGGCTGAAGCTTTCTTT.

There are a few counts of this clonotype. The chain links TRBV7-6 to TRBJ1-1; D might be TRBD1 (6 bases). Germline lookup yields CDR1 SGHVS and CDR2 FNYEAQ. This CDR3 comprises 13 residues. Trimming pared 5 bases from V and 2 bases from J, leaving 9 bases between. For the CDR3, the DNA is TGTGCCAGCAGCGCACAGGGAAACACTGAAGCTTTCTTT. Translated: CASSAQGNTEAFF.

The table lists this clonotype with a few counts. The gene calls are TRBV3-1 and TRBJ2-1; 7 bases are shared with TRBD1. Germline V gives CDR1 LGHDT, CDR2 YNNKEL (reference sequence). V trimming: 1 base; J trimming: 2 bases; junction bases outside the gene matches: 2. CDR3 length: 15 residues. CDR3 bases: TGTGCCAGCAGCCAAGGGCAGGGGGCCTACAATGAGCAGTTCTTC. Residues: CASSQGQGAYNEQFF.

The table lists this clonotype with a few counts. The J gene is TRBJ1-1, the V gene TRBV5-5; D is unresolved. Germline CDR1 and CDR2: SGHKS and YYEKEE (reference sequence). This CDR3 comprises 16 residues. V lost 0 bases, J lost 1 base, and 13 bases lay in between. The CDR3 loop reads CASSLVMGLGNTEAFF. In nucleotides, the CDR3 is TGTGCCAGCAGCTTGGTCATGGGTCTAGGGAACACTGAAGCTTTCTTT.

The chain combines TRBV7-6 with TRBJ1-1, with D perhaps matching TRBD1 (6 bases). Germline V gene sequence: CDR1 SGHVS, CDR2 FNYEAQ. This CDR3 has 17 amino acids. V dropped 2 bases and J dropped 0 bases, with 16 bases sitting between them. CDR3 sequence reads: CASSLLGALGMNTEAFF. DNA for the CDR3: TGTGCCAGCAGCTTATTGGGGGCGCTTGGGATGAACACTGAAGCTTTCTTT.

This clonotype was detected ten times or more. The J gene is TRBJ1-5, the V gene TRBV20-1; 8 bases fit TRBD1. Germline V gives CDR1 DFQATT, CDR2 SNEGSKA (reference sequence). The CDR3 is 14 amino acids. Germline trimming cut 1 base from V and 6 bases from J; bases unmatched to any gene: 5. In DNA form, the CDR3 reads TGCAGTGCTAGAGTGCAGGGGGCTCTTCAGCCCCAGCATTTT. Its translation is CSARVQGALQPQHF.

There are a few counts of this clonotype. The genes are TRBV7-9 and TRBJ2-2; D is ambiguous. Germline loops: CDR1 SEHNR, CDR2 FQNEAQ (reference sequence). The V gene lost 0 bases and the J gene lost 7 bases, with 9 bases spanning the gap. The CDR3 contains 14 residues. In DNA form, the CDR3 reads TGTGCCAGCAGCTTAGCCGGGCTTGGCGGGGAGCTGTTTTTT. Translated: CASSLAGLGGELFF.

This clonotype was observed a handful of times. The chain links TRBV14 to TRBJ2-3; D gene uncertain. Germline CDR1 and CDR2: SGHDN and FVKESK. CDR3 length: 14 amino acids. V was shortened by 1 base and J by 2 bases, with 7 bases between the two germline ends. The CDR3 bases are TGTGCCAGCAGCCAAGCTAGACACACAGATACGCAGTATTTT. As protein: CASSQARHTDTQYF.

This clonotype was counted many times. This chain connects TRBV30 to TRBJ1-2, with unresolved D. V lost 4 bases, J lost 8 bases, and 11 bases lay in between. The CDR3 consists of 11 residues. Germline loops: CDR1 GTSNPN, CDR2 SVGIG (reference sequence). The CDR3 spells CAWNWGSGYTF. The CDR3 DNA reads as TGTGCCTGGAACTGGGGAAGCGGCTACACCTTC. The complete variable domain, with remaining parts taken from reference TRBV30 and TRBJ1-2, reads SQTIHQWPATLVQPVGSPLSLECTVEGTSNPNLYWYRQAAGRGLQLLFYSVGIGQISSEVPQNLSASRPQDRQFILSSKKLLLSDSGFYLCAWNWGSGYTFGSGTRLTVV.

This clonotype was seen more than once but under ten times. The V and J genes are TRBV11-2 and TRBJ2-5, with TRBD2 matching 12 bases. The CDR3 is 16 residues long. Germline V gives CDR1 SGHAT, CDR2 FQNNGV. The V and J ends lost 4 bases and 5 bases, in that order; junction bases with no gene match: 8. The CDR3 loop is CASSSSSGGARETQYF. In nucleotides, the CDR3 is TGTGCCAGCAGCTCTTCTAGCGGGGGGGCCCGGGAGACCCAGTACTTC.

This clonotype was counted at least ten times. The rearrangement links TRBV6-2 or TRBV6-3 to TRBJ1-2; D is unclear. The germline V and J ends were trimmed by 6 bases and 2 bases, with 10 bases remaining between them. The germline CDR1 and CDR2 sequences are MNHEY and SVGEGT. The CDR3 runs to 13 residues. Written as DNA, the CDR3 is TGTGCCAGCAGACGGAGCGGGAACTATGGCTACACCTTC. Its translation: CASRRSGNYGYTF.

This clonotype was observed a handful of times. The rearrangement links TRBV20-1 to TRBJ2-3; 8 nucleotides align to TRBD2. Germline values: CDR1 DFQATT, CDR2 SNEGSKA (reference sequence). The CDR3 runs to 17 residues. V shed 0 bases, J shed 0 bases, and the junction held 8 bases outside the gene matches. The CDR3 coding sequence is TGCAGTGCTAGAGACATAGCGGGGAGTTCTAGCACAGATACGCAGTATTTT. Translating it yields CSARDIAGSSSTDTQYF.

The chain uses TRBV5-4 and TRBJ2-1, with D perhaps TRBD2 (6 bases). Germline loops: CDR1 SGHNT, CDR2 YYREEE (reference sequence). The CDR3 is made up of 14 amino acids. V was cut by 1 base and J by 5 bases, with 10 bases left in between. The DNA of the CDR3 is TGTGCCAGCAGCTTGTCTGCTAGCGACAATGAGCAGTTCTTC. It specifies CASSLSASDNEQFF.

In this sample, this clonotype turned up a few times. The gene calls are TRBV29-1 and TRBJ2-3, with TRBD1 identical over 7 bases. The CDR3 is made up of 15 amino acids. In germline, CDR1 is SQVTM, CDR2 ANQGSEA. V was pared by 0 bases and J by 6 bases, with 9 bases of the junction left unmatched. The CDR3 coding sequence is TGCAGCGTTGAAGATCCAGACAGGGAGTCGGATACGCAGTATTTT. Encoded protein: CSVEDPDRESDTQYF.

This clonotype was observed a handful of times. This rearrangement joins TRBV27 to TRBJ1-2; TRBD1 is a possible D gene (5 bases). The CDR3 contains 18 residues. Germline V gene lookup returns CDR1 MNHEY and CDR2 SMNVEV (reference sequence). Trimming removed 6 bases at V and 1 base at J, with 24 bases between. The CDR3 DNA sequence: TGTGCCAGCAGGCCGCGGGGCCTACAACCACATATTAACTATGGCTACACCTTC. Protein: CASRPRGLQPHINYGYTF.